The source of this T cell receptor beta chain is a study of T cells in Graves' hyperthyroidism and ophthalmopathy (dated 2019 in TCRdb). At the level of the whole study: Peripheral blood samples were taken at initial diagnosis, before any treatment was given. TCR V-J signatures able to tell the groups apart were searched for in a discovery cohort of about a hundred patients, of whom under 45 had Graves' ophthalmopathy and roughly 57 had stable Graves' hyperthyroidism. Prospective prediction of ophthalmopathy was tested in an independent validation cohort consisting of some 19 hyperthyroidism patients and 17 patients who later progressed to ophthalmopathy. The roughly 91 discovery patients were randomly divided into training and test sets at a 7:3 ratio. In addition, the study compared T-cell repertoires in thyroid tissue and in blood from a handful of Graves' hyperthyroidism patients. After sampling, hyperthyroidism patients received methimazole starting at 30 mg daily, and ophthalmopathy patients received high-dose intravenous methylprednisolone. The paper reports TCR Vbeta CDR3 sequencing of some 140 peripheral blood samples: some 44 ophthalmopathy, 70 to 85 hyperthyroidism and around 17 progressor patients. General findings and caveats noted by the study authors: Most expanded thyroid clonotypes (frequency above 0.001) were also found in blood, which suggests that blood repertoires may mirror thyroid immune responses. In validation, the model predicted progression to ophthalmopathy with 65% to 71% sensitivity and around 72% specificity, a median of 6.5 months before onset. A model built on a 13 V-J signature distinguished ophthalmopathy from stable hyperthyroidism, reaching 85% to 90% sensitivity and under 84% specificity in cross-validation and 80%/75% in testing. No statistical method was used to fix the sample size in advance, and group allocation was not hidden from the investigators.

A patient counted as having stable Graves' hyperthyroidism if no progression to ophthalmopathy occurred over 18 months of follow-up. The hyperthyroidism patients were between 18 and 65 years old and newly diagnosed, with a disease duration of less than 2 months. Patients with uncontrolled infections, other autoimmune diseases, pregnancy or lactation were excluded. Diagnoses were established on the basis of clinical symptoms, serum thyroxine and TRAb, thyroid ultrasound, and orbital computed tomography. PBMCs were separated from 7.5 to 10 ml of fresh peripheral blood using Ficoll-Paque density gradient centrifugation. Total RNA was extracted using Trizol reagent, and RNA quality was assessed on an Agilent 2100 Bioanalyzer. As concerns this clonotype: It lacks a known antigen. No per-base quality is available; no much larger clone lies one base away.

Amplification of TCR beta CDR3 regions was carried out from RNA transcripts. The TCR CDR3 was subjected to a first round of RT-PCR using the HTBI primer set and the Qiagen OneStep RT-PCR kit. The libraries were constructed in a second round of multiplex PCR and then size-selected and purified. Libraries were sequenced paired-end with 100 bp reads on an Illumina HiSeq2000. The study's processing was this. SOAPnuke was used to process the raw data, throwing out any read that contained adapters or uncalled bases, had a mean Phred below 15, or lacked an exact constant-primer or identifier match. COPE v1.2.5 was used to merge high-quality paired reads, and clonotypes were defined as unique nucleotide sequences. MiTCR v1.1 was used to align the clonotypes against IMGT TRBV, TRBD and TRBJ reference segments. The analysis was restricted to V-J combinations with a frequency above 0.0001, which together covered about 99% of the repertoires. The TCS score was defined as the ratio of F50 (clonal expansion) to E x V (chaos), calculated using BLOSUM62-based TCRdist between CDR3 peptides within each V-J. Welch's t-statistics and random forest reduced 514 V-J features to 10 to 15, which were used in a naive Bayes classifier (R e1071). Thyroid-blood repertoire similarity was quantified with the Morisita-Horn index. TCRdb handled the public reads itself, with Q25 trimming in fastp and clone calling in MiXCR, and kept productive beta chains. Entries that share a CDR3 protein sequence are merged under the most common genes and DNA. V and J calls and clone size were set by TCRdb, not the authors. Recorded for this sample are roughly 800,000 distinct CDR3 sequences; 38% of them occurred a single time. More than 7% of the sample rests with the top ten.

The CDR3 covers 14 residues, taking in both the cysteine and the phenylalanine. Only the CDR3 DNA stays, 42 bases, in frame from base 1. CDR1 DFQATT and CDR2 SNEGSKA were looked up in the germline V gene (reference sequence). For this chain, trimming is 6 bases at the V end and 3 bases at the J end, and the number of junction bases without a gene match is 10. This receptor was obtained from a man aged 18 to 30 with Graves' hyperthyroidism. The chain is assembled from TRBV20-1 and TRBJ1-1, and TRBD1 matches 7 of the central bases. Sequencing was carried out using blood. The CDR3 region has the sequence CSAGDRRLDTEAFF. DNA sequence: TGCAGTGCCGGGGACAGAAGGTTGGACACTGAAGCTTTCTTT.